The 25 T cell receptor beta chains in this list originate from one sample, sequenced in a study of T-cell memory formation after mild COVID-19 (dated by TCRdb to the early 2020s). Library creation used 5' RACE. Sequencing instrument: Illumina NovaSeq 6000. TCRdb trimmed the raw reads at Q25, called clones with MiXCR and kept productive beta chains. Each CDR3 protein appears once, grouped with its most common genes and DNA. The table for this sample lists approximately 290,000 distinct CDR3 sequences; approximately 20% of them were counted only once. Roughly 21% of the sample comes from the top ten. Specimen: PBMCs or a T cell subset sorted from them (not recorded which). The receptors stem from a man between 18 and 35 years old who had mild COVID-19 (a few samples of this study predate the infection). The sample titles of this study are shuffled in the database, so cell type and time point are left out; the donor was told from shared clones.

The chain carries TRBV4-3 and TRBJ2-3; 8 bases match TRBD1. V was clipped by 3 bases and J by 4 bases; unmatched bases: 6. This CDR3 comprises 15 residues. CDR1 is LGHNA and CDR2 is YSLEER in the germline V gene. The CDR3 reads CASSQDGQGADTQYF. As DNA, the CDR3 is TGCGCCAGCAGCCAGGATGGACAGGGTGCAGATACGCAGTATTTT.

The chain joins TRBV5-6 to TRBJ2-2; D gene unclear. Looked up from germline, CDR1 is SGHDT and CDR2 is YYEEEE. CDR3 size: 16 residues. V shed 4 bases and J shed 0 bases, with 13 bases lying between them. The CDR3: CASSLGPGSNTGELFF. CDR3 sequence (DNA): TGTGCCAGCAGCCTAGGGCCAGGTTCGAACACCGGGGAGCTGTTTTTT.

The genes are TRBV2 and TRBJ2-3; D may be TRBD1 or TRBD2 (5 bases each). This CDR3 has 14 amino acids. Germline V gives CDR1 SNHLY, CDR2 FYNNEI. V was shortened by 6 bases and J by 6 bases, with 16 bases between the two germline ends. CDR3 nucleotides: TGTGCCAGCAGCCCCCGTGACGGGGCGGATACGCAGTATTTT. This encodes CASSPRDGADTQYF.

The chain employs TRBV9 and TRBJ1-4; TRBD1 might be the D (6 bases). The CDR3 extends over 13 amino acids. V was shortened by 3 bases and J by 8 bases, with 11 bases between the two germline ends. CDR1 SGDLS and CDR2 YYNGEE come from the germline V gene. The CDR3 DNA follows: TGTGCCAGCAGCGACGGACAGCAGGAAAAACTGTTTTTT. Translation: CASSDGQQEKLFF.

V and J are TRBV27 and TRBJ2-7; 8 bases line up with TRBD1. The CDR3 sequence is 15 residues long. Germline assignment: CDR1 MNHEY and CDR2 SMNVEV (reference sequence). Trimming removed 6 bases from V and 0 bases from J; junction bases left unmatched: 7. The CDR3: CASRDRDRSSYEQYF. The CDR3 DNA follows: TGTGCCAGCAGAGATAGGGACAGGAGCTCCTACGAGCAGTACTTC.

In this sample, this clonotype turned up a few times. The chain carries TRBV28 and TRBJ1-4; possibly TRBD1 for D (6 bases). Trimming pared 5 bases from V and 3 bases from J, leaving 16 bases between. The CDR3 spans 16 residues. From germline, CDR1 is MDHEN and CDR2 SYDVKM. The CDR3 is CASSPRGPGSNEKLFF. For the CDR3, the DNA is TGTGCCAGCAGTCCCCGGGGGCCTGGCTCTAATGAAAAACTGTTTTTT.

The chain employs TRBV3-1 and TRBJ2-7; the D is unclear. Trimming cost V 1 base and J 5 bases, with 6 bases left between them. Germline-derived CDR1 and CDR2 are LGHDT and YNNKEL (reference sequence). The CDR3 is 12 residues long. The CDR3 loop reads CASSQVYNEQYF. For the CDR3, the DNA is TGTGCCAGCAGCCAAGTGTACAACGAGCAGTACTTC.

V is TRBV7-9 and J is TRBJ1-1, with D tentatively TRBD1 (5 bases). Germline lookup yields CDR1 SEHNR and CDR2 FQNEAQ (reference sequence). The CDR3 sequence is 16 residues long. Trimming removed 0 bases from V and 1 base from J, with 12 bases in between. This CDR3 is CASSLARDQRNTEAFF. The CDR3 DNA is TGTGCCAGCAGCTTAGCTCGGGACCAAAGGAACACTGAAGCTTTCTTT.

The V and J genes are TRBV3-1 and TRBJ2-5; possible D gene TRBD1, 6 bases. V shed 2 bases and J shed 2 bases, with 12 bases lying between them. The germline CDR1 and CDR2 sequences are LGHDT and YNNKEL (reference sequence). The CDR3 has 15 amino acids. The CDR3 reads CASSQKTTGQETQYF. The DNA for the CDR3 is TGTGCCAGCAGCCAAAAAACGACAGGTCAAGAGACCCAGTACTTC.

This chain joins TRBV5-4 and TRBJ1-6, with a weak D call TRBD1 (6 bases). V lost 0 bases and J lost 10, with 11 bases in between. The germline CDR1 and CDR2 sequences are SGHNT and YYREEE (reference sequence). The CDR3 totals 14 residues. CDR3 protein: CASSLVDSQSPLHF. The DNA of the CDR3 is TGTGCCAGCAGCTTGGTGGACAGTCAGTCACCCCTCCACTTT.

This clonotype was found many times. This chain uses TRBV18 with TRBJ2-3, with D possibly being TRBD2 (5 bases). Germline V gives CDR1 KGHSH, CDR2 LQKENI. The ends were cut back, 3 bases at V and 3 bases at J, with 10 bases in the middle. The CDR3 has 14 amino acids. CDR3 region: CASSPTRSTDTQYF. The CDR3, as DNA: TGTGCCAGCTCACCCACTAGGTCAACAGATACGCAGTATTTT.

This chain uses TRBV7-8 with TRBJ1-1; no reliable D call. The germline V and J ends were trimmed by 0 bases and 0 bases, with 17 bases remaining between them. Germline CDR1 reads SGHVS; CDR2 reads FQNEAQ. The CDR3 totals 18 residues. CDR3 sequence reads: CASSLAAHLSRMNTEAFF. CDR3 in DNA: TGTGCCAGCAGCTTAGCAGCTCACCTATCAAGGATGAACACTGAAGCTTTCTTT.

This clonotype was detected only a few times. The chain carries TRBV28 and TRBJ1-2; 7 bases map to TRBD1. This CDR3 has 18 residues. V was clipped by 2 bases and J by 1 base; unmatched bases: 13. Germline CDR1 is MDHEN and CDR2 is SYDVKM. DNA for the CDR3: TGTGCCAGCAGTTTAGGATCCCTAGGGGGGGACAGTAACTATGGCTACACCTTC. It yields the protein CASSLGSLGGDSNYGYTF.

This clonotype showed up many times. V and J are TRBV4-1 and TRBJ2-1; possibly TRBD1 for D (6 bases). Trimming shortened V by 1 base and J by 0 bases, and 16 bases separated the two germline ends. The CDR3 totals 18 residues. Germline lookup yields CDR1 MGHRA and CDR2 YSYEKL. CDR3 coding DNA: TGCGCCAGCAGCCAAGGGGGGCGAAGGGGAGCCTCCTACAATGAGCAGTTCTTC. Amino acids: CASSQGGRRGASYNEQFF.

This clonotype was observed many times. V is TRBV5-4 and J is TRBJ2-7; 7 bases agree with TRBD1. Germline-derived CDR1 and CDR2 are SGHNT and YYREEE (reference sequence). V lost 0 bases, J lost 3 bases, and 9 bases stayed unmatched. The CDR3 is made up of 16 amino acids. In nucleotides, the CDR3 is TGTGCCAGCAGCTTGGCCGCGGACAGGCGAGACTACGAGCAGTACTTC. It is translated as CASSLAADRRDYEQYF.

The chain has TRBV12-3 or TRBV12-4 and TRBJ2-7; perhaps TRBD1 as D (6 bases). This CDR3 has 15 amino acids. V lost 5 bases, J lost 5 bases, and 19 bases lay in between. The DNA for the CDR3 is TGTGCCAGCAGTGGCCCCACAGGGTTTCAGAACGAGCAGTACTTC. This sequence encodes CASSGPTGFQNEQYF.

This rearrangement joins TRBV7-9 to TRBJ1-2; TRBD1 might be the D (6 bases). V lost 1 base to trimming and J lost 10 bases, with 13 bases between them. This CDR3 has 13 amino acids. Germline-derived CDR1 and CDR2 are SEHNR and FQNEAQ (reference sequence). In DNA, the CDR3 is TGTGCCAGCAGCTTAGACTCCGGGGGACACTACACCTTC. It codes for CASSLDSGGHYTF.

This clonotype was observed a handful of times. This chain connects TRBV5-6 to TRBJ2-5; D is unclear. The CDR3 totals 13 residues. Between the trimmed V and J ends, which lost 3 bases and 2 bases, there was a span of 8 bases. Germline V lookup: CDR1 SGHDT, CDR2 YYEEEE. The CDR3 sequence: CASSSWNQETQYF. DNA of the CDR3: TGTGCCAGCAGCTCGTGGAATCAAGAGACCCAGTACTTC.

The chain carries TRBV20-1 and TRBJ2-1; D is undetermined. Germline assignment: CDR1 DFQATT and CDR2 SNEGSKA (reference sequence). The CDR3 length is 14 residues. Written as DNA, the CDR3 is TGCTCCTTCGTGACGACCGACCGATACAATGAGCAGTTCTTC. It encodes CSFVTTDRYNEQFF.

V and J are TRBV20-1 and TRBJ2-3; D could derive from TRBD1 or TRBD2 (5 bases each). The CDR3 spans 12 residues. From germline, CDR1 is DFQATT and CDR2 SNEGSKA (reference sequence). CDR3 region: CSSGPVTDTQYF. The CDR3 DNA is TGCAGCTCGGGACCCGTCACAGATACGCAGTATTTT.

The J gene is TRBJ1-2, the V gene TRBV29-1; D is undetermined. There are 13 residues in the CDR3. Germline V gives CDR1 SQVTM, CDR2 ANQGSEA. V was clipped by 3 bases and J by 3 bases, with 11 bases between them. The CDR3: CSVDGAMDYGYTF. The CDR3 DNA reads TGCAGCGTTGACGGCGCGATGGACTATGGCTACACCTTC.

This clonotype was observed a handful of times. CDR3 in DNA: TGTGCCAGCAGCCCGGGGAATGAGGTTGGGACCCAGTACTTC. Protein sequence: CASSPGNEVGTQYF. The chain is built from TRBV11-1 and TRBJ2-5; D is perhaps TRBD2 (5 bases). The CDR3 runs to 14 residues. V was shortened by 5 bases and J by 7 bases, with 17 bases between the two germline ends. Germline values: CDR1 SGHAT, CDR2 FQDESV (reference sequence).

The CDR3 is CASSYRQLQGNTQYF. CDR3 in DNA: TGTGCCAGCAGTTACAGGCAGCTACAAGGGAATACGCAGTATTTT. V and J are TRBV6-2 or TRBV6-3 and TRBJ2-3; no definite D call. Germline loops: CDR1 MNHEY, CDR2 SVGEGT. V lost 2 bases, J lost 7 bases, and 16 bases lay in between. This CDR3 spans 15 amino acids.

The table lists this clonotype with a few counts. The CDR3 loop reads CASKFADYYEQYF. CDR3 nucleotide sequence: TGTGCCAGCAAGTTCGCGGACTACTACGAGCAGTACTTC. J is TRBJ2-7 and V is TRBV6-1; D may be TRBD2 (6 bases). V lost 7 bases to trimming and J lost 3 bases, with 13 bases between them. Germline V CDR1 and CDR2: MNHNS, SASEGT. The CDR3 is made up of 13 amino acids.

The chain combines TRBV29-1 with TRBJ1-1, with D possibly matching TRBD1 (5 bases). Germline V gives CDR1 SQVTM, CDR2 ANQGSEA. This CDR3 spans 13 amino acids. Trimming pared 4 bases from V and 0 bases from J, leaving 9 bases between. CDR3 amino acids: CSVVLGLNTEAFF. The CDR3 nucleotides are TGCAGCGTTGTCTTGGGACTGAACACTGAAGCTTTCTTT.